The 17 T cell receptor beta chains in this list originate from one sample, sequenced in a study of regulatory T cells in long-lasting Graves disease (dated by TCRdb to about 2021). Libraries were made using multiplex PCR. TCRdb records Illumina HiSeq 4000 as the sequencer. TCR beta libraries were built with iRepertoire HTBI primers and Arm-PCR amplification of CDR3 regions. The public reads were quality trimmed at Q25 with fastp and then assembled into clones with MiXCR by TCRdb, keeping productive beta chains. Rows with one shared CDR3 protein collapse into an entry with the most common genes and DNA. For this sample the table gives 550,000 to 700,000 distinct CDR3 sequences, of which around 15% were detected only once. The top ten constitute around 12% of the sample. This sample's time point label indicates: newly diagnosed GD, antithyroid drugs for less than 3 months. For both TCR sequencing and RNA sequencing, RNA was extracted from PBMCs in TRIzol.

The same specimen was also included in a second study, on T cells in Graves' hyperthyroidism and ophthalmopathy.

The sample was peripheral blood mononuclear cells (PBMCs), taken at new diagnosis, from a patient treated with antithyroid drugs. The receptors originated from a man between 18 and 35 years old with Graves disease. Donor details come from another sample of the same person, matched by shared clones.

The V call is TRBV29-1, the J call TRBJ2-5; a possible D gene is TRBD1 (5 bases). The CDR3 consists of 13 residues. Per germline, CDR1 SQVTM and CDR2 ANQGSEA. The germline V and J ends were trimmed by 5 bases and 0 bases, with 10 bases remaining between them. CDR3 DNA: TGCAGCGTTCAACAGGTATACCAAGAGACCCAGTACTTC. Protein product: CSVQQVYQETQYF.

Remarks on this clonotype: This may be a read error: a much more frequent sequence differs by one nucleotide. No conserved phenylalanine or tryptophan ends this CDR3, so it is likely a read error. J is TRBJ1-1 and V is TRBV12-3 or TRBV12-4, with D possibly TRBD1 on 5 matching bases. The CDR3 runs to 13 residues. V was clipped by 7 bases and J by 1 base, with 10 bases between them. The CDR3 DNA follows: TGTGCCAGCATCGGACAACCGAACACTGAAGCTTTCTCT. This gives the protein CASIGQPNTEAFS.

This clonotype was recorded at least ten times. The rearrangement links TRBV2 to TRBJ1-1, with a possible D match to TRBD1 (6 bases). V dropped 4 bases and J dropped 2 bases, with 14 bases sitting between them. Germline V CDR1 and CDR2: SNHLY, FYNNEI. The CDR3 extends over 15 amino acids. CDR3 in amino acids: CASSVQGGGNTEAFF. The CDR3 DNA reads TGTGCCAGCAGTGTACAGGGCGGCGGAAACACTGAAGCTTTCTTT.

This clonotype was found many times. The chain uses TRBV27 and TRBJ2-1, with TRBD2 matching 13 bases. The CDR3 extends over 16 amino acids. Germline CDR1 MNHEY, CDR2 SMNVEV (reference sequence). The V and J ends lost 6 bases and 4 bases, in that order; junction bases with no gene match: 6. DNA for the CDR3: TGTGCCAGCAGACCACCGGGACTAGCGGGATACAATGAGCAGTTCTTC. It translates to CASRPPGLAGYNEQFF.

This clonotype occurred many times. The rearrangement links TRBV6-2 or TRBV6-3 to TRBJ1-1; TRBD1 is a possible D gene (5 bases). Deletions cut 4 bases from V and 4 bases from J, with 13 bases between. The germline gives CDR1 MNHEY, CDR2 SVGEGT. The CDR3 covers 14 residues. The CDR3 sequence is CASSFFGHPTEAFF. The CDR3 DNA follows: TGTGCCAGCAGTTTTTTCGGACACCCCACTGAAGCTTTCTTT.

The table lists this clonotype with many counts. This chain uses TRBV28 with TRBJ2-5; TRBD1 or TRBD2 may be the D gene (6 bases each). Deletions cut 6 bases from V and 3 bases from J, with 11 bases between. This CDR3 is 13 amino acids long. CDR1 MDHEN and CDR2 SYDVKM come from the germline V gene. As DNA, the CDR3 is TGTGCCAGCAGGACCGGGGGCAAAGAGACCCAGTACTTC. Its protein product is CASRTGGKETQYF.

This clonotype was found a few times. J is TRBJ2-3 and V is TRBV10-1, with D perhaps matching TRBD2 (6 bases). V was clipped by 11 bases and J by 1 base, with 13 bases between them. Germline values: CDR1 WNHNN, CDR2 SYGVQD (reference sequence). The CDR3 totals 13 residues. The CDR3 is CARGGTRTDTQYF. The CDR3 nucleotides are TGCGCCCGAGGAGGGACCCGCACAGATACGCAGTATTTT.

This clonotype has ten or more counts. The genes are TRBV28 and TRBJ1-1; tentatively, D is TRBD1 (6 bases). V lost 4 bases and J lost 1, with 16 bases in between. Germline V gene data show CDR1 as MDHEN and CDR2 as SYDVKM. This CDR3 spans 16 amino acids. The CDR3 DNA sequence: TGTGCCAGCAGTTCAGGACAGATAAACGAGAACACTGAAGCTTTCTTT. Encoded protein: CASSSGQINENTEAFF.

The V gene is TRBV29-1, the J gene TRBJ2-7; tentative D call: TRBD2 (6 bases). CDR1 is SQVTM and CDR2 is ANQGSEA in the germline V gene. Deletions cut 7 bases from V and 1 base from J, with 17 bases between. The CDR3 has 14 residues. CDR3 loop: CSASRIGTSYEQYF. The CDR3 DNA sequence: TGCAGCGCCTCCAGGATTGGGACTTCCTACGAGCAGTACTTC.

There are a few counts of this clonotype. The chain recombines TRBV9 with TRBJ1-2, with no clear D. V gave up 0 bases and J gave up 3 bases, with 12 bases separating them. The CDR3 covers 15 residues. Germline V gene sequence: CDR1 SGDLS, CDR2 YYNGEE. The CDR3 protein is CASSVVSQDDYGYTF. CDR3 DNA sequence: TGTGCCAGCAGCGTAGTAAGTCAGGACGACTATGGCTACACCTTC.

This clonotype came up a few times. This sequence joins TRBV6-5 and TRBJ1-1, with D hard to call. Trimming shortened V by 3 bases and J by 0 bases, and 11 bases separated the two germline ends. Per germline, CDR1 MNHEY and CDR2 SVGAGI. This CDR3 has 15 residues. CDR3 residues: CASSYSQDLNTEAFF. The CDR3 bases are TGTGCCAGCAGTTATTCCCAGGACCTGAACACTGAAGCTTTCTTT.

This clonotype has just a few counts. J is TRBJ2-4 and V is TRBV29-1; 9 nucleotides agree with TRBD1. Germline assignment: CDR1 SQVTM and CDR2 ANQGSEA. The CDR3 runs to 17 residues. With 7 bases clipped from V and 5 bases from J, the junction kept 18 bases outside the gene matches. The CDR3 sequence: CSGTTPGTGFRENIQYF. The DNA for the CDR3 is TGCAGCGGGACAACTCCCGGGACAGGGTTTCGGGAAAACATTCAGTACTTC.

The V call is TRBV3-1, the J call TRBJ2-6, with 12 positions matching TRBD1. CDR1 LGHDT and CDR2 YNNKEL come from the germline V gene (reference sequence). The V segment lost 8 bases and the J segment 3 bases; nucleotides outside the gene matches: 5. This CDR3 comprises 16 residues. CDR3 in DNA: TGTGCCAGCGGGGGGACAGGGGGCTTTGGGGCCAACGTCCTGACTTTC. Its protein product is CASGGTGGFGANVLTF.

This clonotype was seen ten or more times. V gene TRBV6-2 or TRBV6-3 combines with J gene TRBJ2-1, with a weak D call TRBD2 (6 bases). Germline CDR1 and CDR2: MNHEY and SVGEGT. The CDR3 consists of 16 residues. The ends were cut back, 6 bases at V and 3 bases at J, with 18 bases in the middle. The CDR3 loop reads CASSVGGVWSYNEQFF. The CDR3 region has the DNA TGTGCCAGCAGCGTTGGAGGGGTCTGGAGCTACAATGAGCAGTTCTTC.

A note on this clonotype: A read error is likely, as this CDR3 ends without the conserved phenylalanine or tryptophan. The chain recombines TRBV13 with TRBJ1-1; 7 bases are shared with TRBD1. Trimming cost V 5 bases and J 5 bases; bases outside gene matches: 2. Germline V lookup: CDR1 PRHDT, CDR2 FYEKMQ (reference sequence). The CDR3 is made up of 12 amino acids. CDR3 in DNA: TGTGCCAGCAGCCTACAGGGGACTGAAGCTTTCTCT. Protein: CASSLQGTEAFS.

This clonotype came up a few times. The chain is built from TRBV3-1 and TRBJ1-4; 9 nucleotides align to TRBD1. The CDR3 sequence is 16 residues long. Germline lookup yields CDR1 LGHDT and CDR2 YNNKEL (reference sequence). Unmatched junction bases numbered 8, after V lost 5 bases and J lost 4 bases. CDR3 nucleotides: TGTGCCAGCAGCTTCTTAACGGGACAGGGTAATGAAAAACTGTTTTTT. Its protein product is CASSFLTGQGNEKLFF.

This clonotype has more than one count but fewer than ten. V usage is TRBV30 and J usage is TRBJ2-4; a weak D match, TRBD2 (5 bases). CDR1 GTSNPN and CDR2 SVGIG come from the germline V gene (reference sequence). Trimming cost V 5 bases and J 4 bases, with 12 bases left between them. This CDR3 comprises 13 residues. The CDR3 DNA is TGTGCCTGGGAGGGAGTAGTAAAAAACATTCAGTACTTC. Protein: CAWEGVVKNIQYF.